This T cell receptor (beta chain) was found in a study of preoperative IRX-2 immunotherapy in early breast cancer. Measured with immunoSEQ multiplex PCR; TCRdb has only the in-frame clones, and not every one. The data contain 15,000 to 25,000 clones, about 85% of them singletons. Treatment indicated: preoperative locoregional IRX-2 cytokine immunotherapy. Patients received preoperative, locoregional IRX-2 cytokine immunotherapy in a phase Ib study. CDR3 length: 14 residues. The V and J ends lost 2 bases and 6 bases respectively, with 14 bases between them. Germline loops: CDR1 WSHSY, CDR2 SAAADI. This material consisted of lymph node tissue, taken after IRX-2 immunotherapy. The chain couples TRBV10-2 to TRBJ2-7; either TRBD1 or TRBD2 may supply D (5 bases each). This TCR was sampled from a human donor with breast cancer. The CDR3 DNA reads as TGCGCCAGCAGTGAGGGGACCATCGTGTTCGAGCAGTACTTC. Translating it yields CASSEGTIVFEQYF.